This T cell receptor (beta chain) was identified in a study of graft-versus-host responses after intestinal transplantation. Across the whole study: Recipients were all induced with anti-thymocyte globulin, then given tacrolimus and steroids for 3 to 4 years.

Clones were read by immunoSEQ multiplex PCR, and TCRdb kept only the in-frame ones, dropping some. The data contain about 21,000 clones, about 92% of them seen just once; the ten biggest clones take up 43%. General study points: Graft-donor T cell macrochimerism in patients accompanied high graft-versus-host to host-versus-graft clonal ratios in allografts.

With 1 base removed from V and 2 bases from J, the gap between germline ends came to 14 bases. Looked up from germline, CDR1 is LNHDA and CDR2 is SQIVND (reference sequence). The CDR3 loop spans 16 amino acids. About this clone itself: The antigen remains undetermined.

This receptor was taken from a human patient who received an intestinal transplant, so some T cells may come from the graft donor. Sequences were derived from PBMCs, sampled around 37 weeks after intestinal transplant. The chain recombines TRBV19 with TRBJ2-5, with TRBD2 as a possible D gene (6 bases). The CDR3 reads CASSIAGAGFQETQYF. The CDR3, as DNA: TGTGCCAGTAGTATAGCGGGAGCTGGTTTTCAAGAGACCCAGTACTTC.